This T cell receptor (beta chain) was retrieved from a study of shared clonotypes between healthy human individuals. The study enrolled healthy HIV-negative adults without recent acute infections or vaccinations as donors. With 7 bases clipped from V and 0 bases from J, the junction kept 8 bases outside the gene matches. Germline V CDR1 and CDR2: MNHEY, SMNVEV (reference sequence). The CDR3 runs to 17 residues. This clone was detected a few times. The authors' processing: In the immunoSEQ data, sequences were junction-only and lacked quality scores, so filtering differed. Clones were sequenced by immunoSEQ multiplex PCR, and TCRdb holds only the in-frame ones, with some missing. For V, J and clone size, that table is used; D and trimming come from the DNA. The sample records hundreds of thousands of clones, approximately 79% being singletons.

The rearrangement uses TRBV27 and TRBJ2-2; TRBD2 matches at 10 bases. This TCR was sampled from a woman aged 25 to 45 in good health. Sequences were obtained from memory CD4+ T cells sorted from blood. Subset of the sample: CD45RA-negative fraction. The CDR3 DNA reads TGTGCCAGCACCCCCCGGGGACTAGCGCCGAACACCGGGGAGCTGTTTTTT. Amino acids: CASTPRGLAPNTGELFF.